The T cell receptor (beta chain) described here comes from a study of T cells in Graves' hyperthyroidism and ophthalmopathy. At the level of the study: Blood from the periphery was taken at initial diagnosis, before any treatment. Notes on the study in general: Among clonotypes expanded in thyroid above 0.001, most were also found in blood.

Active moderate-to-severe ophthalmopathy, Clinical Activity Score at least 3, NOSPECS at least 4, under 3 months' duration. Uncontrolled infections, other autoimmune diseases, pregnancy or lactation led to exclusion of patients. There are 14 residues in the CDR3. Germline-derived CDR1 and CDR2 are MNHEY and SMNVEV (reference sequence). V shed 3 bases, J shed 12 bases, and the junction held 9 bases outside the gene matches. Many counts were recorded for this clonotype. Its antigen is still unknown. RNA transcripts gave rise to amplified TCR beta CDR3 regions. RT-PCR in the first round (using the HTBI primer set) targeted the TCR CDR3. TCRdb processed the multiplex PCR reads anew with MiXCR; each CDR3 protein has one entry. The profile shows hundreds of thousands of distinct CDR3 sequences, about 15% of them singletons.

The source material was blood. This chain links TRBV27 with TRBJ2-5; 11 positions match TRBD2. The sequence was obtained from a woman aged 45-60 years with Graves' ophthalmopathy. The CDR3 region is CASSFGTSGLSEYF. The CDR3 region has the DNA TGTGCCAGCAGTTTCGGGACTAGCGGACTCTCGGAGTACTTC.